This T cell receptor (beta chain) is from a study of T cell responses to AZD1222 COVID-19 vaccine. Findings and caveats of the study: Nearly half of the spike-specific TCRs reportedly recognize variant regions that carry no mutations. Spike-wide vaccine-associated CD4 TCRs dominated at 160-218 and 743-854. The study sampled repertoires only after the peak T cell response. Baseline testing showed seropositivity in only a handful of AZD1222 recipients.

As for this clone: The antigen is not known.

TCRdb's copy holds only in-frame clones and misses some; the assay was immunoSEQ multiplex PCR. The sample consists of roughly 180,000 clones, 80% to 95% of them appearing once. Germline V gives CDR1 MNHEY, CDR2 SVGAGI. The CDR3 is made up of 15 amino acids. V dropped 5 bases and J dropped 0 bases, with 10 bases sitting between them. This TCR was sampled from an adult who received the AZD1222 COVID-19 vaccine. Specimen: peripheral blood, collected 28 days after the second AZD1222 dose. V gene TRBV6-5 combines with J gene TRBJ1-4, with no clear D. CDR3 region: CASSLRTSTNEKLFF. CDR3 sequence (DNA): TGTGCCAGCAGTCTTAGGACGTCAACTAATGAAAAACTGTTTTTT.